The present TCR beta chain was sequenced within a study of T-cell reconstitution after alpha-beta-depleted transplantation in children (dated by TCRdb to the mid-2010s). Background for the entire study: Using TCR repertoire profiling, the study followed T-cell immune reconstitution in a quantitative way in children after TCRalphabeta/CD19-depleted allogeneic hematopoietic cell transplantation.

This clonotype was picked up a small number of times. Its target antigen remains unknown. No clone much larger than this one lies a single base away; base qualities are absent. Library generation was performed with PCR. Instrument used: Illumina HiSeq 2500. To normalize quantification of the TCRbeta repertoire, the TCR libraries were built with molecular barcoding that relied on unique molecular identifiers. TCRdb redid the processing of the public reads, applying fastp at Q25 and MiXCR, and retained in-frame beta chains. For every CDR3 protein sequence, its rows merge into one entry that carries the most common genes and DNA. The sample yields just under 550,000 distinct CDR3 sequences; around 17% were counted once. The top ten clonotypes cover less than 4% of the sample. From the cysteine up to the phenylalanine, the CDR3 has a length of 15 residues. The entry retains the CDR3 DNA only, 45 bases that are in frame from base 1. Between the V and J ends, shortened by 0 bases and 4 bases respectively, the junction contains 11 bases. From the germline V gene, CDR1 is SGHRS and CDR2 is YFSETQ.

The chain joins TRBV5-1 to TRBJ1-5, with the D gene not clear enough to name. This clonotype originated in a human donor who donated a stem cell graft to a child with acute lymphoblastic leukemia. Sequencing was performed on PBMCs from the stem cell graft donor, taken from the stem cell graft. The CDR3 protein sequence reads: CASSLEGGENQPQHF. In nucleotides, the sequence is TGCGCCAGCAGCTTGGAGGGCGGGGAAAATCAGCCCCAGCATTTT.